One sample yielded the 28 T cell receptor beta chains listed below, sequenced in a study of identifying expanded T cells in peripheral blood. Measured with immunoSEQ multiplex PCR; TCRdb has only the in-frame clones, and not every one. This table holds some 99,000 clones, about 88% found once. Sequencing was performed on blood. The receptors originated from a person aged 18 to 70 in good health.

This rearrangement joins TRBV29-1 to TRBJ1-1; unclear D gene. CDR1 is SQVTM, CDR2 ANQGSEA, per germline. Trimming removed 4 bases at V and 1 base at J, with 10 bases between. This CDR3 contains 13 residues. Here the CDR3 reads CSVGSDENTEAFF. The CDR3 DNA is TGCAGCGTTGGAAGTGATGAGAACACTGAAGCTTTCTTT.

This CDR3 is CASSLGGGTGELFF. DNA of the CDR3: TGTGCCAGCAGCCTAGGGGGGGGCACCGGGGAGCTGTTTTTT. The V call is TRBV28, the J call TRBJ2-2, with TRBD2 as a possible D gene (7 bases). The CDR3 contains 14 residues. Trimming removed 6 bases from V and 4 bases from J, with 12 bases in between. CDR1 is MDHEN and CDR2 is SYDVKM in the germline V gene.

The V gene is TRBV10-3, the J gene TRBJ1-1; D gene unclear. Trimming shortened V by 3 bases and J by 1 base, and 9 bases separated the two germline ends. The CDR3 contains 14 residues. Germline V gives CDR1 ENHRY, CDR2 SYGVKD. CDR3 bases: TGTGCCATCAGTGAAGACGGCCGGAACACTGAAGCTTTCTTT. Amino acid sequence: CAISEDGRNTEAFF.

The gene calls are TRBV6-6 and TRBJ1-6, with D uncertain. V was clipped by 6 bases and J by 9 bases, with 12 bases between them. This CDR3 spans 13 amino acids. CDR1 MNHNY and CDR2 SVGAGI come from the germline V gene (reference sequence). This CDR3 is CASRLTPTSPLHF. In nucleotides, the CDR3 is TGTGCCAGCAGGCTGACACCTACTTCACCCCTCCACTTT.

V is TRBV4-2 and J is TRBJ1-4; weak D call: TRBD1 (5 bases). V gave up 4 bases and J gave up 11 bases, with 17 bases separating them. Germline V gives CDR1 LGHNA, CDR2 YNFKEQ. This CDR3 is built from 14 residues. The CDR3 nucleotides read TGTGCCAGCAGCCTGGGGGGGGACCAAGGGAAACTGTTTTTT. This encodes CASSLGGDQGKLFF.

About this clone: Distinct nucleotide sequences in the sample also encode this CDR3. The V call is TRBV18, the J call TRBJ2-5; a possible D gene is TRBD1 (5 bases). The V gene lost 0 bases and the J gene lost 4 bases, with 9 bases spanning the gap. Germline CDR1 reads KGHSH; CDR2 reads LQKENI. This CDR3 is built from 14 residues. CDR3 sequence reads: CASSPPSRAETQYF. The CDR3 nucleotides read TGTGCCAGCTCACCACCTTCCAGGGCAGAGACCCAGTACTTC.

This chain connects TRBV4-1 to TRBJ2-1; TRBD1 matches 8 bases. V lost 5 bases to trimming and J lost 5 bases; unmatched junction nucleotides: 11. Germline V lookup: CDR1 MGHRA, CDR2 YSYEKL. The CDR3 has 16 amino acids. DNA for the CDR3: TGCGCCAGCAGCTTAGCGGCGGGACAGGAACACAATGAGCAGTTCTTC. It codes for CASSLAAGQEHNEQFF.

CDR3 nucleotide sequence: TGTGCCAGCAGTTATGACGGGAGGCCCCACAATGAGCAGTTCTTC. Translated, it gives CASSYDGRPHNEQFF. V gene TRBV6-5 combines with J gene TRBJ2-1, with 7 positions matching TRBD2. With V trimmed by 3 bases and J by 5 bases, 7 bases remained unmatched. This CDR3 region has 15 residues. The germline V gene has CDR1 MNHEY and CDR2 SVGAGI.

As DNA, the CDR3 is TGTGCCAGCAGCGTAGAGTCAGGCTTCTACAATGAGCAGTTCTTC. Translation: CASSVESGFYNEQFF. This chain joins TRBV9 and TRBJ2-1; D is ambiguous. Germline CDR1 reads SGDLS; CDR2 reads YYNGEE. This CDR3 is built from 15 residues. Trimming removed 0 bases at V and 3 bases at J, with 10 bases between.

This rearrangement joins TRBV5-1 to TRBJ1-2; 7 positions match TRBD1. Germline values: CDR1 SGHRS, CDR2 YFSETQ. The CDR3 contains 12 residues. V lost 0 bases, J lost 8 bases, and 1 base stayed unmatched. The CDR3 sequence is CASSLEQGGYTF. CDR3 bases: TGCGCCAGCAGCTTGGAACAGGGGGGCTACACCTTC.

This clone was recorded once. The chain employs TRBV2 and TRBJ2-4, with D possibly being TRBD2 (8 bases). CDR1 SNHLY and CDR2 FYNNEI come from the germline V gene. This CDR3 has 17 residues. The germline V and J ends were trimmed by 7 bases and 1 base, with 20 bases remaining between them. CDR3 loop: CASNPGRGLLAKNIQYF. Written as DNA, the CDR3 is TGTGCCAGCAACCCCGGGAGGGGGCTTCTGGCCAAAAACATTCAGTACTTC.

The rearrangement links TRBV11-2 to TRBJ2-7; 7 nucleotides align to TRBD1. The CDR3 runs 14 residues. The ends lost 5 bases at V and 3 bases at J; junction bases unmatched: 7. The germline gives CDR1 SGHAT, CDR2 FQNNGV. CDR3: CASSLTRDSYEQYF. DNA of the CDR3: TGTGCCAGCAGCCTAACCCGGGACAGCTACGAGCAGTACTTC.

This clone showed up just once. This chain connects TRBV27 to TRBJ1-4; D gene uncertain. Deletions cut 7 bases from V and 3 bases from J, with 9 bases between. This CDR3 has 13 residues. Per germline, CDR1 MNHEY and CDR2 SMNVEV (reference sequence). CDR3 bases: TGTGCCAGCATGGACTGGGCTAATGAAAAACTGTTTTTT. It encodes CASMDWANEKLFF.

Comment on this clone: This same CDR3 is encoded by further DNA sequences in the sample. This chain uses TRBV7-8 with TRBJ1-1, with D unresolved. Between the trimmed V and J ends, which lost 3 bases and 0 bases, there was a span of 5 bases. The CDR3 consists of 13 residues. CDR1 is SGHVS, CDR2 FQNEAQ, per germline. CDR3 region: CASSFLMNTEAFF. Here the CDR3 DNA reads TGTGCCAGCAGCTTCCTCATGAACACTGAAGCTTTCTTT.

The gene calls are TRBV4-2 and TRBJ1-5; unclear D gene. Germline loops: CDR1 LGHNA, CDR2 YNFKEQ. V lost 0 bases to trimming and J lost 3 bases, with 9 bases between them. CDR3 length equals 15 residues. The CDR3 DNA reads TGTGCCAGCAGCCAAGATCCCACTAACAATCAGCCCCAGCATTTT. Protein: CASSQDPTNNQPQHF.

This chain connects TRBV7-2 to TRBJ2-1, with D possibly matching TRBD1 (5 bases). V was trimmed by 5 bases and J by 0 bases, leaving 17 bases between them. CDR1 and CDR2 from the germline V gene are SGHTA and FQGNSA. This CDR3 contains 17 residues. DNA for the CDR3: TGTGCCAGCAGCCCACGAAGGGGCCGGAGCTCCTACAATGAGCAGTTCTTC. It yields the protein CASSPRRGRSSYNEQFF.

The chain has TRBV25-1 and TRBJ2-7; 10 bases fit TRBD2. The CDR3 totals 15 residues. CDR1 is MGHDK and CDR2 is SYGVNS in the germline V gene. Unmatched junction bases numbered 2, after V lost 1 base and J lost 2 bases. The CDR3 DNA sequence: TGTGCCAGCAGTGAATCCAGCGGGGGGGCCTACGAGCAGTACTTC. Translation: CASSESSGGAYEQYF.

The genes are TRBV28 and TRBJ1-1; TRBD1 matches at 9 bases. Trimming removed 6 bases from V and 1 base from J; junction bases left unmatched: 3. This CDR3 has 14 amino acids. Per the germline V gene, CDR1 is MDHEN and CDR2 is SYDVKM. CDR3 nucleotide sequence: TGTGCCAGCAGAGCACAGGGGGCGAACACTGAAGCTTTCTTT. Translation gives CASRAQGANTEAFF.

This chain joins TRBV7-9 and TRBJ1-5; D unresolved. V shed 6 bases and J shed 6 bases, with 18 bases lying between them. There are 15 residues in the CDR3. Germline-derived CDR1 and CDR2 are SEHNR and FQNEAQ (reference sequence). In nucleotides, the CDR3 is TGTGCCAGCAGTTCACAGTCGAGTCCTGGTCAGCCCCAGCATTTT. It translates to CASSSQSSPGQPQHF.

This CDR3 is CASRDRRSGKTQYF. Written as DNA, the CDR3 is TGTGCCAGTAGAGACAGGCGGTCGGGGAAGACCCAGTACTTC. This chain uses TRBV19 with TRBJ2-5, with D possibly TRBD1 on 6 matching bases. This CDR3 is 14 amino acids long. V dropped 6 bases and J dropped 6 bases, with 17 bases sitting between them. Germline lookup yields CDR1 LNHDA and CDR2 SQIVND (reference sequence).

This sequence joins TRBV10-2 and TRBJ1-1, with 9 positions matching TRBD1. The CDR3 is made up of 13 amino acids. V was clipped by 3 bases and J by 5 bases; unmatched bases: 1. Looked up from germline, CDR1 is WSHSY and CDR2 is SAAADI. The CDR3 DNA reads as TGCGCCAGCAGTGAACAGGGGGCAACTGAAGCTTTCTTT. Protein sequence: CASSEQGATEAFF.

The chain couples TRBV19 to TRBJ1-1, with unresolved D. V was trimmed by 7 bases and J by 2 bases, leaving 2 bases between them. The CDR3 extends over 10 amino acids. Germline lookup yields CDR1 LNHDA and CDR2 SQIVND (reference sequence). Here the CDR3 reads CASKNTEAFF. DNA for the CDR3: TGTGCCAGTAAAAACACTGAAGCTTTCTTT.

The sample holds a few counts of this clone. The chain links TRBV10-3 to TRBJ1-1; TRBD1 matches 8 bases. Trimming took 8 bases from V and 1 from J; bases not matched to a gene: 6. This CDR3 is built from 14 residues. CDR1 and CDR2 (germline): ENHRY, SYGVKD. CDR3 sequence reads: CAISSGTGNTEAFF. CDR3 bases: TGTGCCATCTCTTCGGGGACAGGGAACACTGAAGCTTTCTTT.

The rearrangement links TRBV19 to TRBJ1-5; 11 nucleotides align to TRBD1. The CDR3 covers 18 residues. After removal of 3 bases from V and 0 bases from J, the junction contained 7 bases not matched to a gene. CDR1 is LNHDA and CDR2 is SQIVND in the germline V gene (reference sequence). CDR3 protein: CASSIEGQGAYSNQPQHF. In DNA form, the CDR3 reads TGTGCCAGTAGTATTGAAGGACAGGGGGCCTATAGCAATCAGCCCCAGCATTTT.

The V call is TRBV7-2, the J call TRBJ1-6; 10 positions match TRBD1. Germline CDR1 and CDR2: SGHTA and FQGNSA. CDR3 length equals 17 residues. With 4 bases clipped from V and 10 bases from J, the junction kept 13 bases outside the gene matches. The CDR3 loop is CASSSYGRQGARSPLHF. The CDR3 coding sequence is TGTGCCAGCAGCTCCTACGGTCGACAGGGGGCGAGATCACCCCTCCACTTT.

The chain joins TRBV7-9 to TRBJ2-1; D not certain. Trimming removed 1 base from V and 9 bases from J, with 10 bases in between. Germline V gives CDR1 SEHNR, CDR2 FQNEAQ (reference sequence). CDR3 size: 13 residues. In DNA form, the CDR3 reads TGTGCCAGCAGCTTAGTTGGGAAAAGTGAGCAGTTCTTC. Amino acids: CASSLVGKSEQFF.

The chain carries TRBV20-1 and TRBJ1-1; a possible D gene is TRBD1 (6 bases). Germline V lookup: CDR1 DFQATT, CDR2 SNEGSKA (reference sequence). The V gene lost 7 bases and the J gene lost 5 bases, with 11 bases spanning the gap. The CDR3 is 11 amino acids. This chain's CDR3 is CSVTQGTEAFF. The CDR3 DNA follows: TGCAGTGTTACCCAGGGGACTGAAGCTTTCTTT.

The chain has TRBV13 and TRBJ2-5; D remains unclear. V lost 8 bases to trimming and J lost 2 bases, with 6 bases between them. This CDR3 spans 11 amino acids. Germline-derived CDR1 and CDR2 are PRHDT and FYEKMQ (reference sequence). Here the CDR3 reads CASAEQETQYF. The CDR3 DNA reads as TGTGCCAGCGCTGAACAAGAGACCCAGTACTTC.